The 7 T cell receptor beta chains reported below all come from one sample, sequenced in a study of hypomethylating agent response in myelodysplastic syndrome. Assay: immunoSEQ multiplex PCR; the TCRdb copy retains only in-frame clones and omits some. The sample has 4,500 to 5,500 clones, around 82% seen once. Sequencing was performed on bone marrow, taken before or after starting hypomethylating agent treatment for myelodysplastic syndrome (not recorded which). The receptor source for this set is a human donor with myelodysplastic syndrome.

The chain links TRBV6-4 to TRBJ2-6; no firm D call. The ends were cut back, 0 bases at V and 0 bases at J, with 6 bases in the middle. Germline-derived CDR1 and CDR2 are MRHNA and SNTAGT. This CDR3 region has 16 residues. The CDR3 is CASSDSSSSGANVLTF. DNA of the CDR3: TGTGCCAGCAGTGACTCTAGCAGCTCTGGGGCCAACGTCCTGACTTTC.

The rearrangement links TRBV10-2 to TRBJ1-1; D remains ambiguous. Germline CDR1 and CDR2: WSHSY and SAAADI. The CDR3 totals 15 residues. Trimming removed 4 bases from V and 1 base from J, with 13 bases in between. CDR3 bases: TGCGCCAGCAGTGTCAGTCAAGCACCGAACACTGAAGCTTTCTTT. Encoded protein: CASSVSQAPNTEAFF.

The chain couples TRBV7-8 to TRBJ2-1; 7 nucleotides agree with TRBD1. Germline lookup yields CDR1 SGHVS and CDR2 FQNEAQ. V shed 5 bases and J 4 bases; nucleotides not matched to a gene: 17. The CDR3 totals 18 residues. The CDR3, as DNA: TGTGCCAGCAGCCCCCGGGGCCGGGACAGACCACTGTACAATGAGCAGTTCTTC. Translating gives CASSPRGRDRPLYNEQFF.

The rearrangement uses TRBV30 and TRBJ1-6; TRBD1 matches 8 bases. V gave up 1 base and J gave up 5 bases; unmatched junction bases: 1. Germline CDR1 and CDR2: GTSNPN and SVGIG (reference sequence). The CDR3 has 14 residues. The CDR3 reads CAWSAGQDNSPLHF. The CDR3 DNA follows: TGTGCCTGGAGTGCGGGACAGGATAATTCACCCCTCCACTTT.

Of note for this clone: Other nucleotide sequences in the sample specify the same CDR3. The chain combines TRBV6-1 with TRBJ2-7; D remains unclear. The CDR3 has 12 amino acids. Germline V gene lookup returns CDR1 MNHNS and CDR2 SASEGT. The V and J ends lost 3 bases and 3 bases respectively, with 6 bases between them. CDR3 protein: CASSDDGYEQYV. CDR3 DNA: TGTGCCAGCAGTGATGACGGCTACGAGCAGTACGTC.

The J gene is TRBJ2-5, the V gene TRBV15, with D possibly matching TRBD2 (6 bases). From germline, CDR1 is LNHNV and CDR2 YYDKDF (reference sequence). V was pared by 2 bases and J by 5 bases, with 15 bases between. This CDR3 region has 15 residues. The CDR3 region is CATSRIGGSAETQYF. CDR3 coding DNA: TGTGCCACCAGCAGAATTGGAGGGTCCGCGGAGACCCAGTACTTC. The full variable domain, its missing parts supplied by reference TRBV15 and TRBJ2-5, is DAMVIQNPRYQVTQFGKPVTLSCSQTLNHNVMYWYQQKSSQAPKLLFHYYDKDFNNEADTPDNFQSRRPNTSFCFLDIRSPGLGDTAMYLCATSRIGGSAETQYFGPGTRLLVL.

The chain employs TRBV30 and TRBJ1-2, with 9 bases identical to TRBD1. Germline loops: CDR1 GTSNPN, CDR2 SVGIG (reference sequence). The CDR3 is made up of 14 amino acids. The J segment lost 2 bases and the V segment lost 5 bases, leaving 6 bases of the junction unmatched. The CDR3 DNA sequence: TGTGCCTGGGTCCAGGGGACAGGGAACTATGGCTACACCTTC. It is translated as CAWVQGTGNYGYTF.